This passage covers 5 T cell receptor beta chains from one sample sequenced in a study of HIV-infected children after antiretroviral therapy interruption. Documented treatment: PENTA 11 planned treatment interruption arm or continuous ART arm. A 3' RACE protocol on RNA, with unique molecular identifiers, produced the TCR library. TCRdb called the 3' RACE reads again in MiXCR, with one record for every CDR3 protein. The table shows about 86,000 distinct CDR3 sequences, with under 8% occurring only once. The source was CD45RA+ CD4+ T cells from PBMCs, pooled from several time points, collected from a donor given antiretroviral therapy, either interrupted or continuous. Indicated subset: naive CD4+ CD45RA+ CD45RO- T cells. All receptors come from a pool of human donors with HIV.

This clonotype was observed many times. The genes are TRBV4-1 and TRBJ2-2, with TRBD1 identical over 8 bases. CDR1 MGHRA and CDR2 YSYEKL come from the germline V gene. V trimming: 2 bases; J trimming: 5 bases; junction bases outside the gene matches: 19. The CDR3 length is 20 residues. The CDR3 loop reads CASSQTPRTGFKYGTGELFF. CDR3 bases: TGCGCCAGCAGCCAAACCCCAAGGACAGGGTTCAAGTATGGTACCGGGGAGCTGTTTTTT.

This clonotype was seen at least ten times. CDR3 sequence (DNA): TGTGCCAGCAGCTTAGCTCTAACCTGGGGGGACTACGAGCAGTACTTC. Its protein is CASSLALTWGDYEQYF. The chain employs TRBV7-2 and TRBJ2-7; D perhaps matches TRBD2 (6 bases). V lost 0 bases and J 3 bases, leaving 15 bases between the germline ends. CDR3 size: 16 residues. The germline gives CDR1 SGHTA, CDR2 FQGNSA.

This chain uses TRBV12-3 or TRBV12-4 with TRBJ1-6, with D unclear. The CDR3 contains 13 residues. The V and J ends lost 6 bases and 11 bases respectively, with 14 bases between them. The CDR3 nucleotides are TGTGCCAGCAGGCTCGGACCTGGGACACCCCTCCACTTT. This encodes CASRLGPGTPLHF.

The genes are TRBV5-4 and TRBJ2-5, with 8 bases fitting TRBD2. The CDR3 has 14 amino acids. Losses at the gene ends were 7 bases for V and 3 bases for J; bases not matched to a gene: 8. Per germline, CDR1 SGHNT and CDR2 YYREEE (reference sequence). The CDR3 loop reads CASRKELAEETQYF. The CDR3 DNA reads TGTGCCAGCCGTAAGGAACTAGCGGAAGAGACCCAGTACTTC.

This clonotype was recorded many times. The chain recombines TRBV4-2 with TRBJ2-7; 13 bases match TRBD2. Germline loops: CDR1 LGHNA, CDR2 YNFKEQ. The CDR3 is made up of 16 amino acids. Trimming cost V 2 bases and J 2 bases; bases outside gene matches: 3. As DNA, the CDR3 is TGTGCCAGCAGCCAAAGACTAGCGGGAGGTACCTACGAGCAGTACTTC. Amino acid sequence: CASSQRLAGGTYEQYF.